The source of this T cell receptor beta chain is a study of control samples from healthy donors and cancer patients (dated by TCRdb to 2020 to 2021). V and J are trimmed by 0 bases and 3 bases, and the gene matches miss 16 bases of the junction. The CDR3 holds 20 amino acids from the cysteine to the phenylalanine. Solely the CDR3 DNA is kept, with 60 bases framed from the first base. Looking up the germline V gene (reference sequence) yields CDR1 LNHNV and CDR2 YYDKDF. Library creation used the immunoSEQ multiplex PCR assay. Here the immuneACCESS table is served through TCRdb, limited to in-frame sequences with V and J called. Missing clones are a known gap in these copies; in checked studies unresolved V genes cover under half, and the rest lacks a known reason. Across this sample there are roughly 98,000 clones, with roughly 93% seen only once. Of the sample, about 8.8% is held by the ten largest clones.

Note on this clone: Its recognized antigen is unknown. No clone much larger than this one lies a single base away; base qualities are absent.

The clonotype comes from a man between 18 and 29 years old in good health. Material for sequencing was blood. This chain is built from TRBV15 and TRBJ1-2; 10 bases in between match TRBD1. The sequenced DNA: TGTGCCACCAGCAGAGATAGGTCCGTGACAGGGGGCAATTTAGACTATGGCTACACCTTC. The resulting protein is CATSRDRSVTGGNLDYGYTF.